The 9 T cell receptor beta chains given below trace back to one sample, sequenced in a study of vaccination and CD4 T cells after COVID-19. Scientists ran DNA taken from cultured CD4+ T cells through the Oncomine TCR Beta short-read assay for sequencing. TCRdb ran MiXCR on the PCR reads and lists one entry per CDR3 protein. The sample records about 5,600 distinct CDR3 sequences, around 47% being singletons. No antigen has been identified for these receptors. Noted treatment: approximately 11-day PBMC culture with coronavirus spike peptide pools or control peptides (ViraFEST assay). The sample comprised CD4+ T cells from blood, cultured in vitro. The receptors were gathered from a human donor who had recovered from COVID-19.

This clonotype turned up a few times. The rearrangement uses TRBV7-8 and TRBJ2-7; 7 nucleotides match TRBD1. The CDR3 is made up of 14 amino acids. J lost 5 bases, V lost 5 bases, and 9 bases had no gene match. Germline V gene data show CDR1 as SGHVS and CDR2 as FQNEAQ. In DNA form, the CDR3 reads TGTGCCAGCAGCACATGGACAGGCTGGGACGAGCAGTACTTC. It specifies CASSTWTGWDEQYF. Drawing the rest from reference TRBV7-8 and TRBJ2-7, the complete variable domain is GAGVSQSPRYKVAKRGQDVALRCDPISGHVSLFWYQQALGQGPEFLTYFQNEAQLDKSGLPSDRFFAERPEGSVSTLKIQRTQQEDSAVYLCASSTWTGWDEQYFGPGTRLTVT.

This clonotype was found once. The V call is TRBV7-6, the J call TRBJ1-1, with D unresolved. V was shortened by 1 base and J by 4 bases, with 7 bases between the two germline ends. The CDR3 covers 13 residues. Germline values: CDR1 SGHVS, CDR2 FNYEAQ. Here the CDR3 DNA reads TGTGCCAGCAGCTTAGAACGGCGCACTGAAGCTTTCTTT. Encoded protein: CASSLERRTEAFF.

This clonotype is a singleton in its sample. The chain joins TRBV7-9 to TRBJ1-1; a weak D match, TRBD1 (5 bases). Germline V CDR1 and CDR2: SEHNR, FQNEAQ (reference sequence). CDR3 size: 14 residues. The V end was cut by 5 bases, the J end by 6 bases, with 16 bases between. The CDR3 protein is CASSPGGVRAEAFF. For the CDR3, the DNA is TGTGCCAGCAGCCCTGGGGGGGTGAGGGCTGAAGCTTTCTTT.

The chain carries TRBV7-2 and TRBJ2-7; 8 bases are a match to TRBD1. Germline loops: CDR1 SGHTA, CDR2 FQGNSA. CDR3 length: 14 amino acids. V dropped 0 bases and J dropped 2; count of bases not matched to a gene: 0. The CDR3 reads CASSLAGQAYEQYF. The CDR3 DNA reads TGTGCCAGCAGCTTAGCGGGACAGGCCTACGAGCAGTACTTC.

J is TRBJ2-7 and V is TRBV7-9, with 8 bases lining up with TRBD2. The length of the CDR3 is 14 residues. Germline V gene data show CDR1 as SEHNR and CDR2 as FQNEAQ (reference sequence). V lost 5 bases to trimming and J lost 6 bases; unmatched junction nucleotides: 9. The CDR3 region has the DNA TGTGCCAGCAGCCCCATGGTAGCGGGAATCGAGCAGTACTTC. Its translation: CASSPMVAGIEQYF.

The rearrangement uses TRBV11-2 and TRBJ1-2, with 9 nucleotides matching TRBD1. J lost 8 bases, V lost 5 bases, and 3 bases had no gene match. This CDR3 comprises 12 residues. Germline lookup yields CDR1 SGHAT and CDR2 FQNNGV. CDR3 sequence: CASSTDRGGYTF. DNA of the CDR3: TGTGCCAGCAGCACGGACAGGGGCGGCTACACCTTC.

This clonotype came up a few times. CDR3 amino acids: CASSYTTGGYEQYF. The CDR3 DNA is TGTGCCAGCAGTTACACGACAGGGGGATACGAGCAGTACTTC. This chain links TRBV6-5 with TRBJ2-7; 9 positions match TRBD1. The CDR3 runs 14 residues. Per germline, CDR1 MNHEY and CDR2 SVGAGI. With 2 bases clipped from V and 4 bases from J, the junction kept 3 bases outside the gene matches.

This clonotype was counted only a few times. The J gene is TRBJ2-1, the V gene TRBV20-1; no firm D call. This CDR3 has 12 amino acids. Germline assignment: CDR1 DFQATT and CDR2 SNEGSKA (reference sequence). With 1 base removed from V and 12 bases from J, the gap between germline ends came to 13 bases. CDR3 sequence: CSARGRSGGQFF. DNA of the CDR3: TGCAGTGCTAGAGGGCGGTCCGGTGGGCAGTTCTTC.

This clonotype has more than one count but fewer than ten. V and J are TRBV20-1 and TRBJ1-1; 9 bases are shared with TRBD1. The J segment lost 3 bases and the V segment lost 6 bases, leaving 5 bases of the junction unmatched. The CDR3 is 13 amino acids. Germline V gene sequence: CDR1 DFQATT, CDR2 SNEGSKA (reference sequence). The CDR3: CSAGTGGHTEAFF. The CDR3 DNA is TGCAGTGCCGGCACAGGGGGCCACACTGAAGCTTTCTTT.